This T cell receptor beta chain originates from a study of shared clonotypes between healthy human individuals. In the study overall: Donors had three CD4 naive, three CD4 memory, two CD8 naive and one CD8 memory plate apiece.

Naive CD8 cells lacked CD45RO, underwent positive selection for CCR7 and left out terminally differentiated effector memory CD45RA+ cells. Libraries were prepared by immunoSEQ multiplex PCR; TCRdb keeps only in-frame clonotypes and omits some of them. The sample records over 2 million clones, approximately 95% being singletons. The sample consisted of naive CD8+ T cells sorted from blood. The TCR originated in a man between 18 and 29 years old in good health.

Written as DNA, the CDR3 is TGTGCCAGCAGCTCAGTGGAGGGGAGCCGCGAAAAACTGTTTTTT. Translation: CASSSVEGSREKLFF. J is TRBJ1-4 and V is TRBV13; the D gene is possibly TRBD1 (5 bases). In germline, CDR1 is PRHDT, CDR2 FYEKMQ (reference sequence). The CDR3 extends over 15 amino acids. Trimming cost V 4 bases and J 8 bases, with 17 bases left between them. Variable domain in full (rest from reference TRBV13 and TRBJ1-4): AAGVIQSPRHLIKEKRETATLKCYPIPRHDTVYWYQQGPGQDPQFLISFYEKMQSDKGSIPDRFSAQQFSDYHSELNMSSLELGDSALYFCASSSVEGSREKLFFGSGTQLSVL.